This T cell receptor beta chain is drawn from a study of human T cells and chemical hapten exposure (dated by TCRdb to the early 2020s). At the level of the whole study: For sensitization, 2% DPC in acetone was applied to a 2 cm by 2 cm area of upper inner arm skin. Throughout the study period of around 25 weeks, patients also received therapeutic DPC doses to the scalp every week. Patch tests used Finn chambers with 0.01% DPC on the upper back, scored after 6 days by International Contact Dermatitis Research Group standards. The patient cohort, mostly female, included alopecia areata with under or over 50% scalp involvement, alopecia totalis and alopecia universalis. Libraries were pooled for sequencing, and per-sample TCR yields varied mainly because of small differences in library volumes within the pool. This study followed changes in the peripheral blood TCR repertoire in vivo during primary and secondary sensitization of alopecia patients to the hapten diphenylcyclopropenone (DPC). Patient blood was sampled pre-sensitization (week 0) and at 2, 6 and about 24 weeks after DPC sensitization. Blood for TCR sequencing was provided by twenty-nine alopecia patients at one to four time points (pre-sensitization, 2, 6 and 24 weeks).

Libraries were constructed by RACE. The sample was run on a NextSeq 500. During library preparation, unique molecular identifiers were attached to individual cDNA molecules so that TCRs could be counted quantitatively and reproducibly. From each blood RNA sample, both TCR alpha and TCR beta chains were sequenced. Per the source publication's procedure: Samples had a median of 95,638 TCRs, with a range from roughly 20,000 to 690,600. V, J and CDR3 annotation of the TCR reads was performed with the Decombinator software suite. To make PS versus PT1 abundance plots, every sample was subsampled to the same number of TCRs (28,000). Expanded TCRs were defined as absent before sensitization and observed at least eight times at the 2-week time point. TCRdb passed the public sequencing reads through fastp at Q25 and MiXCR, retaining productive beta sequences. Identical CDR3 proteins give one entry, which carries the most common genes and DNA. These V and J calls derive from TCRdb rather than the authors' analysis. Here the sample has over 35,000 distinct CDR3 sequences; about 9.8% occur a single time. Over 14% of the sample comes from the top ten.

What the study reported, not specific to this receptor: Significantly more large CDR3 similarity clusters were formed by expanded TCRs than by pre-sensitization or healthy control sets, consistent with antigen-driven responses. All patients had alopecia, a presumed autoimmune disease, so their immune response might differ from that of healthy individuals. After repeated subsampling, the strength of the expansion versus patch-test correlation and the threshold at which it became significant changed. No change with DPC sensitization was found in the number of TCRs above 1 in 1000 frequency, and no evidence of global repertoire structure alterations was found. Patch test score correlated positively with the number of PT1 expanded TCRs, reaching significance at thresholds 8, 16 and 32 but not at 4.

Sample time point, as interpreted from the label and publication: patch test 2, 6 weeks after DPC sensitization. Taken with the paper, the label for treatment or condition translates to: therapeutic diphenylcyclopropenone sensitization with weekly scalp DPC. At each patch-test visit, blood was drawn before the patch test was applied. Patients were considered eligible if aged 18 to 70, diagnosed with alopecia and deemed suitable for DPC therapy, and patients were excluded if pregnant. Total RNA was extracted from unfractionated whole blood that had been collected in Tempus Blood RNA tubes. From its cysteine to its phenylalanine, the CDR3 spans 14 amino acids. Only the CDR3 DNA is retained, 42 bases long and in frame from the first base. V drops 6 bases and J drops 2 bases, leaving 11 bases in between. The germline V gene supplies CDR1 MDHEN and CDR2 SYDVKM. In this sample, this clonotype turned up many times. Its antigen is not yet known. The sample holds no much larger clone one base away, and base qualities are not on file.

This sequence originates from a woman between 40 and 55 years old with alopecia areata. Some clones in this sample may be carry-over from other donors' samples. Sequencing used whole blood, obtained in connection with sensitization to the hapten diphenylcyclopropenone (DPC). The chain is encoded by TRBV28 joined to TRBJ2-4; too little of a D gene remains to name it. The CDR3 in this case is CASSQPTPKNIQYF. The base sequence is TGTGCCAGCAGCCAACCTACCCCCAAAAACATTCAGTACTTC.